Sequencing of this T cell receptor (beta chain) was carried out in a study of Graves' ophthalmopathy and Graves' hyperthyroidism. On the study more broadly: At the time of initial diagnosis and before any treatment, peripheral blood was collected.

As to this clonotype: Its antigen is not known.

Moderate-to-severe activity, with CAS ≥3, NOSPECS ≥4 and duration under 3 months, characterized the donors with ophthalmopathy. Overall study results and limits: A majority of expanded thyroid clonotypes exceeding 0.001 frequency were likewise present in blood. Sensitivity reached approximately 85% and specificity roughly 82% for a 13-signature model separating ophthalmopathy from stable hyperthyroidism.

TCR beta CDR3 amplification used RNA transcripts. Amplification began with first-round RT-PCR using HTBI primers, then second-round multiplex PCR was performed. In TCRdb, the multiplex PCR reads were re-called with MiXCR into one record per CDR3 protein. The sample yields about 160,000 distinct CDR3 sequences, under 45% seen once. The sample was peripheral blood. This TCR was sampled from a man aged 30 to 45 with Graves' ophthalmopathy.

This CDR3 reads CASSLSDDSPLHF. The CDR3, as DNA: TGCGCCAGCAGCTTGTCGGATGATTCACCCCTCCACTTT. The chain uses TRBV5-1 and TRBJ1-6, with D unresolved. Germline values: CDR1 SGHRS, CDR2 YFSETQ. With 1 base removed from V and 8 bases from J, the gap between germline ends came to 7 bases. The CDR3 totals 13 residues.